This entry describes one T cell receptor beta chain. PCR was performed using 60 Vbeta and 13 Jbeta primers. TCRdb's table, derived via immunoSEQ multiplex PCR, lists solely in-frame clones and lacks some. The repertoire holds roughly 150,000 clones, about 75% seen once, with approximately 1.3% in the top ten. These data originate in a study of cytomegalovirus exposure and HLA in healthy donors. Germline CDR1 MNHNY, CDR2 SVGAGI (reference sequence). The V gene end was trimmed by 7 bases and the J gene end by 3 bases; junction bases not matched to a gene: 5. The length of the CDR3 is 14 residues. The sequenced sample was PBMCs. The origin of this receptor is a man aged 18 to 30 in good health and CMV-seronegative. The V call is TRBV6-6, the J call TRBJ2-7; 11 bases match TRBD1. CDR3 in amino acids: CASTSGTGGYEQYF. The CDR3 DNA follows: TGTGCCAGCACCTCAGGGACAGGGGGCTACGAGCAGTACTTC.